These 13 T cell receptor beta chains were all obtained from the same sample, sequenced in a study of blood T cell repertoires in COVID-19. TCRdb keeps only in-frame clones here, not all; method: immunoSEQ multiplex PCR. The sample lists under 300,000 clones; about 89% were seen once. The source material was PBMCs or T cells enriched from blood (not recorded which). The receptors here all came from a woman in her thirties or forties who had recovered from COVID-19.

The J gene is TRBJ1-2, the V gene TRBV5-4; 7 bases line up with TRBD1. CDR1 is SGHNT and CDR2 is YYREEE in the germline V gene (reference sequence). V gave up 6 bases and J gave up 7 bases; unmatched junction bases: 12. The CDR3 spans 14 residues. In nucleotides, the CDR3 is TGTGCCAGCAACCCAGGACAGGTTTCTCTTGGCTACACCTTC. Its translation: CASNPGQVSLGYTF.

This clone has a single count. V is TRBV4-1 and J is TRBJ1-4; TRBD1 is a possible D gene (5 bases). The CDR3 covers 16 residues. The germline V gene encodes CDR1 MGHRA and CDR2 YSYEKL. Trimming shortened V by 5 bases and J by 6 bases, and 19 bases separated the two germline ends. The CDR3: CASSLGEGKAYEKLFF. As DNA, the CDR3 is TGCGCCAGCAGCTTAGGGGAGGGGAAGGCGTATGAAAAACTGTTTTTT.

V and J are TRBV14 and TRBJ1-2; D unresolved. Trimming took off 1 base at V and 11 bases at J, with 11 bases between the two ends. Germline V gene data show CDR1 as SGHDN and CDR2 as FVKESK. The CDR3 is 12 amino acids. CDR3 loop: CASSQGTAQYTF. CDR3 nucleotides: TGTGCCAGCAGCCAAGGTACAGCCCAATACACCTTC.

The CDR3 region is CSVTNQGGGYNEQFF. CDR3 nucleotides: TGCAGCGTAACAAATCAGGGGGGCGGCTACAATGAGCAGTTCTTC. The chain has TRBV29-1 and TRBJ2-1, with D perhaps matching TRBD1 (7 bases). The CDR3 covers 15 residues. The V end lost 6 bases, the J end lost 3 bases, and 18 bases lay between the germline ends. The germline gives CDR1 SQVTM, CDR2 ANQGSEA.

CDR3 region: CAWSIQAGGTDTQYF. CDR3 in DNA: TGTGCCTGGAGTATCCAAGCGGGGGGCACAGATACGCAGTATTTT. J is TRBJ2-3 and V is TRBV30; TRBD2 matches at 8 bases. Germline V gene lookup returns CDR1 GTSNPN and CDR2 SVGIG (reference sequence). With 2 bases clipped from V and 1 base from J, the junction kept 5 bases outside the gene matches. The CDR3 sequence is 15 residues long.

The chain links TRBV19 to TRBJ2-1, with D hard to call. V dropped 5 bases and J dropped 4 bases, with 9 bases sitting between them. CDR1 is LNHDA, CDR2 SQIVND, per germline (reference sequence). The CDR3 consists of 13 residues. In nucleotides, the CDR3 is TGTGCCAGTAGTCTGGGCAATTACAATGAGCAGTTCTTC. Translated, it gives CASSLGNYNEQFF. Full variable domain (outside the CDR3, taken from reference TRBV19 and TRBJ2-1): DGGITQSPKYLFRKEGQNVTLSCEQNLNHDAMYWYRQDPGQGLRLIYYSQIVNDFQKGDIAEGYSVSREKKESFPLTVTSAQKNPTAFYLCASSLGNYNEQFFGPGTRLTVL.

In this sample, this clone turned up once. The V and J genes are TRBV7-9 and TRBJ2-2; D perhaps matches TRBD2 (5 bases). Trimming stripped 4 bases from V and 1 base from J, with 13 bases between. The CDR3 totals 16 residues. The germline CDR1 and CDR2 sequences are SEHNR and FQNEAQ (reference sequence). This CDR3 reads CASSSNVAGNTGELFF. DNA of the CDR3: TGTGCCAGCAGCTCGAACGTGGCGGGGAACACCGGGGAGCTGTTTTTT.

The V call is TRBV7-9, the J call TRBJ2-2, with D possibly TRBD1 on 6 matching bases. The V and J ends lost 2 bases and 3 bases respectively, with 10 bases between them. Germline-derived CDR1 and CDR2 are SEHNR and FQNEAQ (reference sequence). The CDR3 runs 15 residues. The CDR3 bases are TGTGCCAGCAGCTTACTCCAGGGGCACACCGGGGAGCTGTTTTTT. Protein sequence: CASSLLQGHTGELFF.

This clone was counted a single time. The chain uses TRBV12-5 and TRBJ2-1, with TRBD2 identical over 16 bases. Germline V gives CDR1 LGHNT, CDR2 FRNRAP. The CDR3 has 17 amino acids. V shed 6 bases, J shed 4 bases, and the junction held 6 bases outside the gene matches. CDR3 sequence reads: CASGAGTSGGAYNEQFF. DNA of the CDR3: TGTGCTAGTGGGGCCGGGACTAGCGGGGGGGCTTACAATGAGCAGTTCTTC.

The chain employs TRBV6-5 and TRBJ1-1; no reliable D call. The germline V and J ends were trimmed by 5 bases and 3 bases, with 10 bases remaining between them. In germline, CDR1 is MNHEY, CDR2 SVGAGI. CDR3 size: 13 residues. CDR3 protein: CASSPTGYTEAFF. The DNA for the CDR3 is TGTGCCAGCAGTCCCACCGGGTACACTGAAGCTTTCTTT.

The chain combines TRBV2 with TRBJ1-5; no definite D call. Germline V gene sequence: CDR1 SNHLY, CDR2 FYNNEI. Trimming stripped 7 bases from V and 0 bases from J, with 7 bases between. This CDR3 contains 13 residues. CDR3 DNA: TGTGCCAGCACTAGGCATAGCAATCAGCCCCAGCATTTT. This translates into CASTRHSNQPQHF.

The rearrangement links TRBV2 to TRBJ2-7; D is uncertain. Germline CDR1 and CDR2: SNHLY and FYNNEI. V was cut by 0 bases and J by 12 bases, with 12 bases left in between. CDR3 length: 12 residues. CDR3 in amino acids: CASSEAIGGRYF. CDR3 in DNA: TGTGCCAGCAGTGAAGCGATTGGCGGTCGGTACTTC.

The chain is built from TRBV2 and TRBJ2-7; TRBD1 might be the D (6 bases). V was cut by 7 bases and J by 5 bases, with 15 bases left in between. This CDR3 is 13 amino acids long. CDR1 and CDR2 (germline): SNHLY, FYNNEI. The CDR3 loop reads CASNYAGQHEQYF. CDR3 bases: TGTGCCAGCAACTACGCCGGACAGCACGAGCAGTACTTC.